This TCR beta chain appears in the sequencing data of a study of radiotherapy plus CTLA-4 blockade in lung cancer. Study outcomes and limitations: Peripheral blood showed expansion of tumor-derived TCR clones after radiotherapy and ipilimumab. With interferon-beta, early dynamics of blood T cell clones were reported to best predict response.

Ipilimumab CTLA-4 blockade and focal radiation were given to patients with chemo-refractory metastatic non-small-cell lung cancer. A note on this clone: As yet, its antigen is unknown.

TCRdb's copy holds only in-frame clones and misses some; the assay was immunoSEQ multiplex PCR. The top ten clones hold about 2% of a sample with about 78,000 clones, more than 75% of them seen once. The sequence derives from a human donor with non-small cell lung cancer who had a partial response to radiotherapy plus ipilimumab. This specimen was peripheral blood, taken from a patient treated with radiotherapy plus ipilimumab.

The CDR3 is CASSSATTGDTGELFF. The CDR3 DNA sequence: TGCGCCAGCAGCTCTGCCACCACAGGGGACACCGGGGAGCTGTTTTTT. The chain combines TRBV5-1 with TRBJ2-2, with TRBD1 identical over 7 bases. CDR1 and CDR2 (germline): SGHRS, YFSETQ. V dropped 3 bases and J dropped 3; count of bases not matched to a gene: 8. This CDR3 region has 16 residues.